This TCR beta chain came from a study of T cell repertoires in cytomegalovirus infection. General study points: The ex vivo response was dominated by HLA-C-restricted CMV-specific TCR beta clonotypes. CMV carriers with the relevant HLA were identified by cumulative public TCR beta family frequency.

Remarks on this clonotype: Antigen specificity is unknown.

TCRdb used MiXCR to reprocess the reads, holding one entry per CDR3 protein. The table records under 50,000 distinct CDR3 sequences, roughly 22% of them present only once. CDR1 and CDR2 from the germline V gene are SGHTA and FQGNSA. With V trimmed by 5 bases and J by 6 bases, 9 bases remained unmatched. CDR3 length equals 16 residues. The chain joins TRBV7-2 to TRBJ2-5; TRBD2 aligns across 13 bases. The clonotype comes from a human donor in good health (CMV status not recorded). Some clones in this sample may be carry-over from other donors' samples. The sequencing input was PBMCs, sequenced either directly or after in vitro stimulation (not recorded which). CDR3 sequence reads: CASSLSGTSGEQTQYF. The DNA for the CDR3 is TGTGCCAGCAGCCTTTCCGGGACTAGCGGGGAACAGACCCAGTACTTC.